This T cell receptor (beta chain) is from a study of T-cell memory formation after mild COVID-19 listed by TCRdb under 2021. Regarding the study in general: TCR sequence clusters from the two donors were found to be largely donor specific. In two donors, T-cell clones that expanded and contracted after mild COVID-19 were followed by sequencing TCRalpha and TCRbeta repertoires longitudinally. The cohort was made up of two young adult volunteers, one female and one male, who were previously healthy. Summary of the overall study and its limitations: The study covered only a couple of mild cases, and larger cohorts including severe cases with pre-infection samples were considered necessary. SARS-CoV-2 specificity of the second-wave clones peaking on day 37 was not confirmed. Clones that contracted from day 15 to 85 showed balanced CD4/CD8 phenotypes, whereas a second wave of clones that expanded from day 15 to 37 leaned towards CD4+. Some responding clones were found in pre-infection memory, which suggests that pre-existing cross-reactive memory T cells took part in the SARS-CoV-2 response. Contracting CD4+ clones turned up mainly in the CM and EM memory subsets, whereas EMRA was where CD8+ clones were enriched.

The sequencer listed for this sample is Illumina NovaSeq 6000. cDNA libraries for TCRalpha and TCRbeta were prepared by 5'RACE using constant-segment primers, with sample barcodes and unique molecular identifiers added. Trizol reagent was used to extract RNA from every sample. Library amplification was performed in two PCR steps, and a second sample barcode and Illumina TruSeq adapters were introduced in the second step. Sequencing of libraries was performed on an Illumina NovaSeq with 2 x 150 bp paired-end reads. Under the source paper's analysis protocol: Reads were demultiplexed and collapsed into UMI-guided consensus sequences with migec v1.2.7. With mixcr v2.1.11, UMI consensuses were aligned to TRA and TRB V and J templates and assembled into clonotypes. A clonotype was counted as expanded or contracted only if both edgeR and NoisET called the change significant, with noise models trained on biological replicates. For edgeR calls, a false discovery rate-adjusted p below 0.01 and a log2 fold-change threshold of 1 were applied. As an exploratory analysis of dynamics, max-normalized trajectories of the 1000 most abundant clonotypes were examined by PCA with hierarchical clustering. Each responding clone was given a CD4 or CD8 phenotype based on the CD4+ and CD8+ repertoires, which had been sequenced separately. TCRdb applied fastp at Q25 and MiXCR to the public reads, then kept only in-frame beta chains. Identical CDR3 proteins give one entry, which carries the most common genes and DNA. The V and J calls here are based on TCRdb, not the publication. The sample table holds about 340,000 distinct CDR3 sequences, of which 15% to 20% were seen once. Clones ranked in the top ten supply about 22% of the sample.

The junction carries 14 bases between V and J, which are trimmed by 4 bases and 5 bases respectively. The CDR3, from cysteine to phenylalanine, totals 15 residues. The retained sequence is limited to the CDR3, 45 bases, with the frame set at the first base. Per the germline V gene (reference sequence), SEHNR is the CDR1 and FQNEAQ is the CDR2. This clonotype has more than one count but fewer than ten. It lacks a known antigen. Base qualities are missing; no much larger clone stands one base away. Ficoll-Paque density gradient centrifugation was used to isolate PBMCs. This sequence uses TRBV7-9 and TRBJ2-2; the D gene remains uncertain. The material sequenced was PBMCs or a T cell subset sorted from them (not recorded which). The source of this sequence is a man younger than 35 who had mild COVID-19 (a few samples of this study predate the infection). The sample titles of this study are shuffled in the database, so cell type and time point are left out; the donor was told from shared clones. This receptor carries the CDR3 CASSSAGRLTGELFF. The sequence in DNA is TGTGCCAGCAGCTCGGCAGGACGACTTACCGGGGAGCTGTTTTTT.